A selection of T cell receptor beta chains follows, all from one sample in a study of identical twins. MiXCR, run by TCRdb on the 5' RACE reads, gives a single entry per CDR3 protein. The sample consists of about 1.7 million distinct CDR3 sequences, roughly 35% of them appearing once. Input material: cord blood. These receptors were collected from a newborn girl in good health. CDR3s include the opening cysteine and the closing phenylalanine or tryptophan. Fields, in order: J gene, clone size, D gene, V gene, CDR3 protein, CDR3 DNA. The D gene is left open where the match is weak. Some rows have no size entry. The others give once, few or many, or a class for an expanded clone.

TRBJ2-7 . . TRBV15 CATSTGDEQYF TGTGCCACCAGCACAGGGGACGAGCAGTACTTC
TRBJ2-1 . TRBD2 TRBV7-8 CASSRERGLAGYNEQFF TGTGCCAGCAGCAGAGAGAGGGGACTAGCGGGTTACAATGAGCAGTTCTTC
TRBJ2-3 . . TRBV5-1 CASSLRGSGIASTDTQYF TGCGCCAGCAGCTTGAGGGGATCTGGGATTGCTAGCACAGATACGCAGTATTTT
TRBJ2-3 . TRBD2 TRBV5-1 CASSWDPSGRVANTQYF TGCGCCAGCAGCTGGGACCCGTCGGGGAGGGTGGCTAATACGCAGTATTTT
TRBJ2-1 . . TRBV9 CASSRLAAGIPKQFF TGTGCCAGCAGCCGCTTAGCGGCAGGAATCCCCAAGCAGTTCTTC
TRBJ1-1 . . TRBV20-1 CSASLVGRMNTEAFF TGCAGTGCTAGTTTAGTGGGACGGATGAACACTGAAGCTTTCTTT
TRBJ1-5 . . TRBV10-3 CATTSGPDSNQPQHF TGTGCCACCACCTCAGGGCCAGATAGCAATCAGCCCCAGCATTTT
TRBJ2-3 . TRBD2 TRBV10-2 CASSEPAGGRGTDTQYF TGCGCCAGCAGTGAGCCAGCGGGGGGGCGAGGCACAGATACGCAGTATTTT
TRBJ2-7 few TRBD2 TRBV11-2 CASTLIPLAGGGGEQYF TGTGCCAGCACTCTCATCCCTCTAGCGGGGGGAGGAGGCGAGCAGTACTTC
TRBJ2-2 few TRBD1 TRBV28 CASSFPDRATGELFF TGTGCCAGCAGTTTCCCCGACAGGGCCACCGGGGAGCTGTTTTTT
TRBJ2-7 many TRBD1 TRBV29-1 CSVERQGSYEQYF TGCAGCGTTGAAAGACAGGGGTCCTACGAGCAGTACTTC
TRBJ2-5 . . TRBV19 CASSARDTGETQYF TGTGCCAGTAGTGCCCGGGACACGGGGGAGACCCAGTACTTC
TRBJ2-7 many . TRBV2 CASRLDGSYEQYF TGTGCCAGCAGATTAGACGGCTCCTACGAGCAGTACTTC
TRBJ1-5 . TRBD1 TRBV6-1 CASSKEQGAQGNQPQHF TGTGCCAGCAGTAAAGAACAGGGGGCGCAAGGAAATCAGCCCCAGCATTTT
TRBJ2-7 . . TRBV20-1 CSARTGLGEQYF TGCAGTGCTAGAACAGGGTTGGGCGAGCAGTACTTC
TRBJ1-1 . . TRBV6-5 CASSYSAGARNTEAFF TGTGCCAGCAGTTATTCGGCAGGGGCGCGGAACACTGAAGCTTTCTTT
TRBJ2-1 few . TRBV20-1 CSARMDFNNEQFF TGCAGTGCCCGAATGGACTTCAACAATGAGCAGTTCTTC
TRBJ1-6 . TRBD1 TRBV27 CATHRGSENSPLHF TGTGCCACTCACAGGGGGTCAGAGAATTCACCCCTCCACTTT
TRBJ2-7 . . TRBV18 CASSPGGGAYIPSSYEQYF TGTGCCAGCTCACCGGGAGGGGGGGCTTATATTCCGAGCTCCTACGAGCAGTACTTC
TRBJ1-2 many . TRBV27 CASSLIPLPRGAYGYTF TGTGCCAGCAGTTTAATCCCCCTCCCACGCGGAGCTTATGGCTACACCTTC
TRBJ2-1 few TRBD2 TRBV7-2 CASSPMSGRSYNEQFF TGTGCCAGCAGCCCAATGAGCGGGAGAAGCTACAATGAGCAGTTCTTC
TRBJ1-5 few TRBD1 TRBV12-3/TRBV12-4 CASSPRDRTSNQPQHF TGTGCCAGCAGTCCCCGGGACAGGACAAGCAATCAGCCCCAGCATTTT
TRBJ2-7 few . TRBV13 CASSFLAGGDPSSYEQYF TGTGCCAGCAGCTTTCTTGCTGGCGGGGATCCGAGCTCCTACGAGCAGTACTTC
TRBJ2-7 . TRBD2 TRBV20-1 CSARTLAGVHREQYF TGCAGTGCTAGAACACTAGCGGGGGTTCACCGCGAGCAGTACTTC
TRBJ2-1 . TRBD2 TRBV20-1 CSARELAGGLGPYNEQFF TGCAGTGCTAGAGAACTAGCGGGGGGCTTAGGACCCTACAATGAGCAGTTCTTC
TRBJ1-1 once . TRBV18 CASSPAQGSNTEAFF TGTGCCAGCTCACCAGCCCAGGGCTCCAATACTGAAGCTTTCTTT
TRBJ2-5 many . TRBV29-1 CSVLREETQYF TGCAGCGTTCTGAGGGAAGAGACCCAGTACTTC
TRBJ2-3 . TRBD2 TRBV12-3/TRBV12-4 CASSPYLRLAGGADTQYF TGTGCCAGCAGTCCCTACCTTCGACTAGCGGGAGGGGCAGATACGCAGTATTTT
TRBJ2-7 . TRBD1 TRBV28 CASSTWDRFYEQYF TGTGCCAGCAGTACGTGGGACAGATTCTACGAGCAGTACTTC
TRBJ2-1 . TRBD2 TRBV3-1 CASSQVAGVNNEQFF TGTGCCAGCAGCCAAGTGGCGGGAGTTAACAATGAGCAGTTCTTC
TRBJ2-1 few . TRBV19 CASSVGGPNNEQFF TGTGCCAGTAGTGTGGGAGGTCCGAACAATGAGCAGTTCTTC
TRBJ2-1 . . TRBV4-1 CASSQDGSGKGPYNEQFF TGCGCCAGCAGCCAAGATGGCTCGGGTAAGGGGCCCTACAATGAGCAGTTCTTC